The clone carrying this TCR beta chain was found many times. What it binds is not known. A read error may account for a junction end that differs from germline. Sequencing libraries for TCR beta were prepared with iRepertoire HTBI primers and Arm-PCR of CDR3 regions. MiXCR, run by TCRdb on the multiplex PCR reads, gives a single entry per CDR3 protein. The sample includes approximately 300,000 distinct CDR3 sequences, over 15% of them seen just once. The sample belongs to a study of regulatory T cells in long-lasting Graves disease. Time point denoted: newly diagnosed GD, antithyroid drugs for less than 3 months. After RNA was extracted from PBMCs, the TCR library was made from it. Around 9 milliliters of peripheral blood went into EDTA tubes. The CDR3 is 16 residues long. Looked up from germline, CDR1 is SSHAT and CDR2 is FNYEAQ (reference sequence). Study-level points and caveats: The study found persistent patients shared more public clonotypes (over 2,500) than new patients (approximately 970). Persistent Graves' patients showed less TCR diversity than newly diagnosed ones. Persistent disease was associated with favored TRBV28 usage and with favored use of TRBJ1-2 and TRBJ2-5.

This sequence originates from a female donor with Graves disease. The sequencing here drew on peripheral blood mononuclear cells (PBMCs), taken at new diagnosis, from a patient treated with antithyroid drugs. The rearrangement joins TRBV7-7 to TRBJ2-3, with a weak D call TRBD2 (7 bases). The CDR3 coding sequence is TGTGCTAGCAGCGAGGGGGGGGGCGGGAGCACAGATACGCAGTATTTT. This gives the protein CASSEGGGGSTDTQYF.